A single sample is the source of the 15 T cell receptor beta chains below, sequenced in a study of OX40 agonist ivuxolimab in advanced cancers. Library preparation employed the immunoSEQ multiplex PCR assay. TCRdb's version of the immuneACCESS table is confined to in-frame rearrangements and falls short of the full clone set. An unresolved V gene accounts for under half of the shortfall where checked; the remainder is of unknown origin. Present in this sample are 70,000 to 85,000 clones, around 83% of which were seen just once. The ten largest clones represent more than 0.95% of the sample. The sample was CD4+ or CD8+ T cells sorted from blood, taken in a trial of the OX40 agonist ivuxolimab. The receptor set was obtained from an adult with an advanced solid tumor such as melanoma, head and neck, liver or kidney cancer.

The CDR3 nucleotides are TGTGCCAGCAGCCGGGGCAGGGCTAAACTTTTGACGGGGGCCAACGTCCTGACTTTC. Protein: CASSRGRAKLLTGANVLTF. This sequence joins TRBV14 and TRBJ2-6, with D perhaps TRBD1 (5 bases). CDR1 SGHDN and CDR2 FVKESK come from the germline V gene. This CDR3 has 19 residues. V was cut by 4 bases and J by 4 bases, with 23 bases left in between.

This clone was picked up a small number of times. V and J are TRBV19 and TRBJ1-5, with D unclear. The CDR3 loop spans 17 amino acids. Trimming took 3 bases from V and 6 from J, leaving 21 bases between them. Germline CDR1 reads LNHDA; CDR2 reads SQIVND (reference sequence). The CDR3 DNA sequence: TGTGCCAGTAGTATCATAGGTACCAGGACGAAAGGTCAGCCCCAGCATTTT. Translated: CASSIIGTRTKGQPQHF.

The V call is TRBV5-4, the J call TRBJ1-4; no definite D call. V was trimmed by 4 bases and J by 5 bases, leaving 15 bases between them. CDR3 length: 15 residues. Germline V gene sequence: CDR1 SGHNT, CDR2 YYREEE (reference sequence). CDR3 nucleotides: TGTGCCAGCAGCCAGAGGAGCTTGGGGAATGAAAAACTGTTTTTT. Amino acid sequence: CASSQRSLGNEKLFF.

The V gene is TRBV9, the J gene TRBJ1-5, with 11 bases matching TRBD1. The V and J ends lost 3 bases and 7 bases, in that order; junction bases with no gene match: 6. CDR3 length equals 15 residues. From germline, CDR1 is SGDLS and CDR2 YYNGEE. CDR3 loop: CASSAMGDRGQPQHF. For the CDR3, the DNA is TGTGCCAGCAGCGCCATGGGGGACAGGGGGCAGCCCCAGCATTTT.

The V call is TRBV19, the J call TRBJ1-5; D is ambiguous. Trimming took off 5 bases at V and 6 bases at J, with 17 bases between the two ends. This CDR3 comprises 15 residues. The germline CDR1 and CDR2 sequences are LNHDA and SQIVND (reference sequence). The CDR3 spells CASSPLDDAGQPQHF. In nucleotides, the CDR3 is TGTGCCAGTAGTCCTCTTGATGATGCCGGTCAGCCCCAGCATTTT.

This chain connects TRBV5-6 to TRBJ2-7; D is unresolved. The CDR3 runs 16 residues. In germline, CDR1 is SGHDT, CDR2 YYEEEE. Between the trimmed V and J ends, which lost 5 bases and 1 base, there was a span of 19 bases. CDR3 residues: CASSSVSGKVSYEQYF. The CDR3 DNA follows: TGTGCCAGCAGTTCTGTTTCGGGTAAAGTGTCCTACGAGCAGTACTTC.

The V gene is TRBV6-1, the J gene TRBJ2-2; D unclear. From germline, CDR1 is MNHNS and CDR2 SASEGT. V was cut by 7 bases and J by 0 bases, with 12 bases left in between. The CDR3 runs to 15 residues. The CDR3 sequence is CASTGQIANTGELFF. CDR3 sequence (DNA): TGTGCCAGCACAGGCCAAATAGCGAACACCGGGGAGCTGTTTTTT.

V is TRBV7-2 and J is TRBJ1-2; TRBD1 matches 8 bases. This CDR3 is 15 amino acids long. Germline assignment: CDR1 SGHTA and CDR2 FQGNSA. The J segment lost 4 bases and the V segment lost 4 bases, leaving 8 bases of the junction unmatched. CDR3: CASSSPGGKGYGYTF. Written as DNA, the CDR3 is TGTGCCAGCAGCTCGCCAGGGGGCAAAGGCTATGGCTACACCTTC.

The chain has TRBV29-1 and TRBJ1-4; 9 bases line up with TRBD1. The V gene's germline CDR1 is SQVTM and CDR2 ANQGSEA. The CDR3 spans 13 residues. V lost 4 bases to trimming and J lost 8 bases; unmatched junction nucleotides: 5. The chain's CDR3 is CSVAGTGYEKLFF. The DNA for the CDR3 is TGCAGCGTTGCGGGGACAGGGTACGAAAAACTGTTTTTT.

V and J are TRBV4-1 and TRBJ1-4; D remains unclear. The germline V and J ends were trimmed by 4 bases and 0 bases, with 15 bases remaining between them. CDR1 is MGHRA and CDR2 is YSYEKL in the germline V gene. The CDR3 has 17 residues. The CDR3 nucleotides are TGCGCCAGCAGCCCTCGCGGTTTTGGACCAACTAATGAAAAACTGTTTTTT. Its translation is CASSPRGFGPTNEKLFF.

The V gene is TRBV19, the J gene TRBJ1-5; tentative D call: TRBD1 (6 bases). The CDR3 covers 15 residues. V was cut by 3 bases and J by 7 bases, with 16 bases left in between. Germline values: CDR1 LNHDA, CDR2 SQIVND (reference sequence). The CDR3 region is CASSIPGRGRQPQHF. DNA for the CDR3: TGTGCCAGTAGTATCCCGGGCAGGGGAAGGCAGCCCCAGCATTTT.

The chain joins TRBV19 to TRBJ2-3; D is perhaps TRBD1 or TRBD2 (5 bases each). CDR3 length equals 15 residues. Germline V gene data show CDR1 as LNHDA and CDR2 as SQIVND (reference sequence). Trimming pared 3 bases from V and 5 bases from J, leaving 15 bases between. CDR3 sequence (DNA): TGTGCCAGTAGTATGTCCGGGGTAACAGGAGATACGCAGTATTTT. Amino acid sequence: CASSMSGVTGDTQYF.

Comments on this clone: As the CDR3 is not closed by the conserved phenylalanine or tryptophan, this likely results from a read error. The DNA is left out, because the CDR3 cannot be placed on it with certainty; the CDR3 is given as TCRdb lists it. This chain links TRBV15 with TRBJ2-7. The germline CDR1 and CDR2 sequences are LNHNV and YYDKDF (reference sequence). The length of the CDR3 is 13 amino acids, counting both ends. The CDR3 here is CATSRESLAPLHL.

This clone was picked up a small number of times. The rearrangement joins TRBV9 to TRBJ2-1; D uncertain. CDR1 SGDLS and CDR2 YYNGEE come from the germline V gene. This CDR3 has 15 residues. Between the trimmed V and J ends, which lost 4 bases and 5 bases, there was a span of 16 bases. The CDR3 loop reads CASSPTGPTDNEQFF. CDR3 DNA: TGTGCCAGCAGCCCTACCGGGCCTACTGACAATGAGCAGTTCTTC.

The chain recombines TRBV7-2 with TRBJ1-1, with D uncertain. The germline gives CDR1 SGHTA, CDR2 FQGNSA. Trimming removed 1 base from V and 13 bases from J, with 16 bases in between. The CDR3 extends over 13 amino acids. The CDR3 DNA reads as TGTGCCAGCAGCTTAGGGCAGACCGGGGTCGGTTTCTTT. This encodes CASSLGQTGVGFF.